This T cell receptor (beta chain) was recorded in a study of chemoradiotherapy in HPV16-positive cancers. Study background: Functional T-cell assays on two HPV16-positive patients' cells defined candidate HPV-specific clones and common TCR motifs. The study's findings and limits: During treatment, candidate HPV-specific clones and E7-related motifs expanded in tumor. The functional HPV-specific definition rests on just a couple of HPV16-positive patients.

Repeated repertoire sampling spanned the course of chemoradiotherapy. The CDR3 spans 15 residues. V lost 2 bases and J 1 base, leaving 11 bases between the germline ends. CDR1 and CDR2 (germline): SGHDN, FVKESK. As regards this clone: The antigen is undetermined.

Libraries were prepared by immunoSEQ multiplex PCR; TCRdb keeps only in-frame clonotypes and omits some of them. Among 11,000 or so clones listed, approximately 73% were seen once. This material was obtained from a patient who underwent chemoradiotherapy. V gene TRBV14 combines with J gene TRBJ1-1, with a tentative D call TRBD1 (6 bases). This receptor was taken from a human donor with HPV-associated anogenital cancer. Here the CDR3 DNA reads TGTGCCAGCAGCCAAAGGGGGGCAACGAACACTGAAGCTTTCTTT. Amino acids: CASSQRGATNTEAFF.